The 3 T cell receptor beta chains presented below share a single source sample, sequenced in a study of blood T cell repertoires in COVID-19. Libraries were prepared by immunoSEQ multiplex PCR; TCRdb keeps only in-frame clonotypes and omits some of them. The sample has approximately 290,000 clones; around 85% are singletons. Sequenced material: peripheral blood. Every receptor here comes from a human donor with COVID-19, enrolled during active disease. The donor label of this sample is uncertain.

The V gene is TRBV7-6, the J gene TRBJ2-7, with 10 bases aligning to TRBD2. This CDR3 spans 16 amino acids. J lost 6 bases, V lost 6 bases, and 14 bases had no gene match. Germline-derived CDR1 and CDR2 are SGHVS and FNYEAQ. In nucleotides, the CDR3 is TGTGCCAGCAGTTTTGCGCCGGGGCTAGCGGGAGTCGAGCAGTACTTC. Its translation: CASSFAPGLAGVEQYF. Combining the CDR3 with reference TRBV7-6 and TRBJ2-7 gives the whole variable domain GAGVSQSPRYKVTKRGQDVALRCDPISGHVSLYWYRQALGQGPEFLTYFNYEAQQDKSGLPNDRFSAERPEGSISTLTIQRTEQRDSAMYRCASSFAPGLAGVEQYFGPGTRLTVT.

The V call is TRBV18, the J call TRBJ1-2; 8 positions agree with TRBD1. The CDR3 has 15 amino acids. Germline CDR1 reads KGHSH; CDR2 reads LQKENI. V gave up 6 bases and J gave up 3 bases; unmatched junction bases: 9. CDR3 DNA: TGTGCCAGCTCCCCTACCTTGACAGGGGACTATGGCTACACCTTC. Residues: CASSPTLTGDYGYTF.

This chain joins TRBV7-8 and TRBJ1-4; tentatively, D is TRBD1 (5 bases). CDR1 SGHVS and CDR2 FQNEAQ come from the germline V gene. This CDR3 contains 13 residues. CDR3 region: CGVQGMANEKLFF. The CDR3 coding sequence is TGTGGGGTTCAGGGAATGGCTAATGAAAAACTGTTTTTT. The complete variable domain, with remaining parts taken from reference TRBV7-8 and TRBJ1-4, reads GAGVSQSPRYKVAKRGQDVALRCDPISGHVSLFWYQQALGQGPEFLTYFQNEAQLDKSGLPSDRFFAERPEGSVSTLKIQRTQQEDSAVYLCGVQGMANEKLFFGSGTQLSVL.